This entry concerns a single T cell receptor (beta chain). What it binds is unknown. Repertoires were generated with immunoSEQ multiplex PCR, while TCRdb's copy carries only in-frame clones and drops some. The sample yields around 270,000 clones, approximately 94% seen once. This sample is part of a study of T cell responses to AZD1222 COVID-19 vaccine. Study-level points and caveats: Seropositivity was recorded at baseline in only 6 or 7 AZD1222 recipients. White British ancestry dominated among donors, who included more females, and clonal diversity was possibly underestimated.

Whether given at about 4 or about 12 weeks, second doses were pooled. This CDR3 has 19 residues. With 4 bases removed from V and 0 bases from J, the gap between germline ends came to 19 bases. Germline V gene sequence: CDR1 ENHRY, CDR2 SYGVKD. The TCR was taken from an adult who received the AZD1222 COVID-19 vaccine. The sequencing used peripheral blood, collected 28 days after the second AZD1222 dose. V usage is TRBV10-3 and J usage is TRBJ2-6; D possibly matches TRBD1 or TRBD2 (6 bases each). CDR3 in DNA: TGTGCCATCAGTGTAATTGGGGGGCAGTTGGCCTCTGGGGCCAACGTCCTGACTTTC. Translating it yields CAISVIGGQLASGANVLTF.